This T cell receptor (beta chain) appears in the sequencing data of a study of blood T cell repertoires in COVID-19. Study-level information: The United States, Italy and Spain were the sources of the acute and convalescent COVID-19 samples.

Those enrolled, adults aged roughly 18 to 89 years, came from about two dozen US areas. Self-reported history from a screening survey and questionnaire set each donor's cohort. Authors' data handling: Reference gene primer amplification in the assay estimated nucleated cell counts. TCRdb's table, derived via immunoSEQ multiplex PCR, lists solely in-frame clones and lacks some. V, J and clone size are those of that table, while D and trimming were read from the DNA. The table records hundreds of thousands of clones, around 87% of them present only once. V lost 6 bases, J lost 7 bases, and 6 bases stayed unmatched. The CDR3 runs to 12 residues.

Sequenced input: PBMCs or T cells enriched from blood (not recorded which). The rearrangement links TRBV12-3 or TRBV12-4 to TRBJ2-7; TRBD2 agrees at 7 bases. This clonotype was sampled from a woman in her 50s who had recovered from COVID-19. The chain's CDR3 is CASSPTGGEQYF. The CDR3 DNA sequence: TGTGCCAGCAGCCCGACGGGGGGAGAGCAGTACTTC.